These 26 T cell receptor beta chains were all obtained from the same sample, sequenced in a study of T cells expressing NK-cell markers (dated by TCRdb to 2018 to 2021). Libraries were made using 5' RACE. The sequencer listed for this sample is Illumina HiSeq 2000. After reprocessing by TCRdb, each CDR3 protein sequence is one entry, and no DNA is given. The table of this sample itemizes about 150,000 distinct CDR3 sequences. The ten largest clones take up approximately 35% of the sample. Sequenced input: blood T cells: a sorted CD56 or NKG2C T cell subset, CD4+ or CD8+ T cells, or bulk PBMC T cells (not recorded which). Every receptor here comes from a woman between 50 and 59 years old in good health. Donor details come from another sample of the same person, matched by shared clones.

The chain couples TRBV21-1 to TRBJ2-1. TRBV21-1 is a listed pseudogene. The CDR3 length is 13 residues. CDR3 in amino acids: CASSKEGWHEQFF.

The chain joins TRBV7-9 to TRBJ2-1; the TCRdb D gene call, TRBD1, has no DNA to confirm it. This CDR3 has 13 residues. Germline V gives CDR1 SEHNR, CDR2 FQNEAQ (reference sequence). CDR3 in amino acids: CASSLPLSGEQFF. The whole variable domain, filled in from reference TRBV7-9 and TRBJ2-1, reads DTGVSQNPRHKITKRGQNVTFRCDPISEHNRLYWYRQTLGQGPEFLTYFQNEAQLEKSRLLSDRFSAERPKGSFSTLEIQRTEQGDSAMYLCASSLPLSGEQFFGPGTRLTVL.

The gene calls are TRBV12-3 or TRBV12-4 and TRBJ2-3; the D call of TRBD2 rests on TCRdb alone, since no DNA is present to check it. The CDR3 consists of 16 residues. CDR3 in amino acids: CASSLGTSARTDTQYF.

V gene TRBV20-1 combines with J gene TRBJ2-1; TCRdb outputs TRBD1, but without DNA this stays unchecked. Germline CDR1 and CDR2: DFQATT and SNEGSKA (reference sequence). CDR3 length: 17 amino acids. This chain's CDR3 is CSAKGEISLSSYNEQFF.

The chain joins TRBV15 to TRBJ2-2; TCRdb calls TRBD1, which cannot be checked without DNA. This CDR3 is 14 amino acids long. Looked up from germline, CDR1 is LNHNV and CDR2 is YYDKDF (reference sequence). CDR3 loop: CATTGTDSTGELFF.

The rearrangement links TRBV2 to TRBJ1-3; without DNA, the TCRdb call of TRBD1 cannot be checked. There are 16 residues in the CDR3. Germline V gives CDR1 SNHLY, CDR2 FYNNEI. The CDR3 sequence: CASTWTRQNSGNTIYF.

J is TRBJ2-1 and V is TRBV20-1. CDR3 length equals 13 residues. CDR1 and CDR2 from the germline V gene are DFQATT and SNEGSKA (reference sequence). The CDR3 is CSARALLRYEQFF.

This chain links TRBV6-4 with TRBJ2-3. In germline, CDR1 is MRHNA, CDR2 SNTAGT. The CDR3 contains 13 residues. The CDR3 spells CASSDSPEDTQYF.

The chain has TRBV7-9 and TRBJ2-1; the D call of TRBD2 rests on TCRdb alone, since no DNA is present to check it. The CDR3 runs to 17 residues. Germline CDR1 SEHNR, CDR2 FQNEAQ (reference sequence). CDR3 residues: CASSFVGPNIHGDEQFF.

This chain links TRBV6-1 with TRBJ2-5. In germline, CDR1 is MNHNS, CDR2 SASEGT. The CDR3 is 14 residues long. The CDR3 reads CASSERTVQETQYF.

The rearrangement links TRBV5-1 to TRBJ2-7; TCRdb's D call of TRBD2 is untestable without DNA. CDR3 length: 14 amino acids. Germline loops: CDR1 SGHRS, CDR2 YFSETQ. The chain's CDR3 is CASSPGLEDYEQYF.

J is TRBJ2-1 and V is TRBV11-2; the TCRdb call, TRBD2, lacks DNA for checking. Per the germline V gene, CDR1 is SGHAT and CDR2 is FQNNGV. The CDR3 is 15 residues long. CDR3 region: CASSLVGRTSGEQFF. The entire variable domain, with the rest obtained from reference TRBV11-2 and TRBJ2-1, is as follows: EAGVAQSPRYKIIEKRQSVAFWCNPISGHATLYWYQQILGQGPKLLIQFQNNGVVDDSQLPKDRFSAERLKGVDSTLKIQPAKLEDSAVYLCASSLVGRTSGEQFFGPGTRLTVL.

The chain couples TRBV2 to TRBJ1-1; TCRdb picks TRBD1, but there is no DNA to check that call. In germline, CDR1 is SNHLY, CDR2 FYNNEI. This CDR3 contains 12 residues. The CDR3 here is CASRQGDTEAFF. Full variable domain (rest looked up from reference TRBV2 and TRBJ1-1): EPEVTQTPSHQVTQMGQEVILRCVPISNHLYFYWYRQILGQKVEFLVSFYNNEISEKSEIFDDQFSVERPDGSNFTLKIRSTKLEDSAMYFCASRQGDTEAFFGQGTRLTVV.

The genes are TRBV5-1 and TRBJ1-1; no DNA is available, so the TRBD1 call from TCRdb remains unchecked. The V gene's germline CDR1 is SGHRS and CDR2 YFSETQ. This CDR3 is 13 amino acids long. The CDR3 reads CASSLWAGETAFF.

The CDR3 reads CASSEQGGASSGELFF. The gene calls are TRBV2 and TRBJ2-2; no DNA is available, so the TRBD1 call from TCRdb remains unchecked. This CDR3 region has 16 residues. CDR1 and CDR2 (germline): SNHLY, FYNNEI.

The chain employs TRBV20-1 and TRBJ1-3; TCRdb calls TRBD1, which cannot be checked without DNA. The germline gives CDR1 DFQATT, CDR2 SNEGSKA (reference sequence). There are 19 residues in the CDR3. CDR3 sequence: CSARGPGDTSFPSGNTIYF.

The chain is built from TRBV10-2 and TRBJ2-7; without DNA, the TCRdb call of TRBD1 cannot be checked. The CDR3 is 12 amino acids. The germline V gene encodes CDR1 WSHSY and CDR2 SAAADI. CDR3 sequence reads: CASSQGYYEQYF.

The chain joins TRBV30 to TRBJ2-2; TCRdb picks TRBD1, but there is no DNA to check that call. Germline V gives CDR1 GTSNPN, CDR2 SVGIG (reference sequence). This CDR3 spans 13 amino acids. CDR3 residues: CAWTGSRSGELFF.

The chain uses TRBV6-5 and TRBJ1-1. CDR1 MNHEY and CDR2 SVGAGI come from the germline V gene. The CDR3 is made up of 16 amino acids. The CDR3 reads CASSYSTWRLNTEAFF.

The chain couples TRBV25-1 to TRBJ2-3; TCRdb designates TRBD2, a call that cannot be tested without DNA. This CDR3 is 16 amino acids long. Germline lookup yields CDR1 MGHDK and CDR2 SYGVNS. CDR3 region: CASGRYGALSTDTQYF.

V usage is TRBV28 and J usage is TRBJ1-6; the TCRdb D gene call, TRBD1, has no DNA to confirm it. The CDR3 contains 14 residues. Germline CDR1 and CDR2: MDHEN and SYDVKM. CDR3 sequence: CASRTGDLNSPLHF.

The chain couples TRBV4-1 to TRBJ2-7; TCRdb proposes TRBD1, but this gene call is untestable without DNA. The CDR3 is made up of 14 amino acids. Germline V lookup: CDR1 MGHRA, CDR2 YSYEKL. Here the CDR3 reads CASAGGGSLDEQYF.

The rearrangement links TRBV20-1 to TRBJ2-1; TCRdb returns TRBD2, unconfirmable since there is no DNA. CDR1 is DFQATT and CDR2 is SNEGSKA in the germline V gene (reference sequence). CDR3 length equals 14 residues. CDR3 in amino acids: CSARALAWGNEQFF.

The rearrangement uses TRBV18 and TRBJ2-6. This CDR3 has 17 amino acids. Per the germline V gene, CDR1 is KGHSH and CDR2 is LQKENI. CDR3 sequence: CASSLQFPEAGANVLTF.

The chain is built from TRBV29-1 and TRBJ2-3. Germline CDR1 reads SQVTM; CDR2 reads ANQGSEA. The length of the CDR3 is 12 residues. The CDR3 loop reads CSVVGIPDTQYF.

V is TRBV7-9 and J is TRBJ1-4; as DNA is missing, the TRBD1 call by TCRdb cannot be tested. The CDR3 contains 11 residues. Germline values: CDR1 SEHNR, CDR2 FQNEAQ (reference sequence). CDR3 protein: CASGWDEKLFF.